The 26 T cell receptor beta chains reported below all come from one sample, sequenced in a study of cytomegalovirus exposure and HLA in healthy donors. Both 60 Vbeta primers and 13 Jbeta primers went into the PCR. Libraries were prepared by immunoSEQ multiplex PCR; TCRdb keeps only in-frame clonotypes and omits some of them. This sample carries about 270,000 clones, around two thirds of them seen once, and the ten largest clones take 2% to 2.5%. The specimen was PBMCs. Source of these receptors: a female donor in good health and CMV-seronegative.

J is TRBJ2-5 and V is TRBV9; D may be TRBD2 (7 bases). This CDR3 spans 16 amino acids. Trimming stripped 0 bases from V and 5 bases from J, with 17 bases between. Germline CDR1 reads SGDLS; CDR2 reads YYNGEE. This CDR3 reads CASSVGSGGGTETQYF. The CDR3 DNA reads as TGTGCCAGCAGCGTAGGGTCAGGCGGGGGCACGGAGACCCAGTACTTC.

This sequence joins TRBV7-9 and TRBJ2-3; 9 bases match TRBD1. The germline V gene encodes CDR1 SEHNR and CDR2 FQNEAQ (reference sequence). Germline trimming cut 5 bases from V and 3 bases from J; bases unmatched to any gene: 3. The CDR3 has 14 residues. CDR3 DNA: TGTGCCAGCAGCCTCGGACAGGGGACAGATACGCAGTATTTT. Translating gives CASSLGQGTDTQYF.

The chain couples TRBV9 to TRBJ2-2; D gene unclear. CDR1 and CDR2 (germline): SGDLS, YYNGEE. The CDR3 extends over 11 amino acids. V was cut by 4 bases and J by 5 bases, with 3 bases left in between. CDR3 nucleotide sequence: TGTGCCAGCAGCTATACCGGGGAGCTGTTTTTT. Translated, it gives CASSYTGELFF.

This clone was seen more than once but under ten times. The chain couples TRBV6-1 to TRBJ1-1; D not resolved. The CDR3 is made up of 14 amino acids. Looked up from germline, CDR1 is MNHNS and CDR2 is SASEGT. With 1 base removed from V and 4 bases from J, the gap between germline ends came to 10 bases. CDR3 coding DNA: TGTGCCAGCAGTGAAGGGGAGTTGGGCACTGAAGCTTTCTTT. It is translated as CASSEGELGTEAFF.

The chain couples TRBV2 to TRBJ1-2; 11 bases line up with TRBD1. Germline V CDR1 and CDR2: SNHLY, FYNNEI. The CDR3 runs 14 residues. J lost 7 bases, V lost 8 bases, and 9 bases had no gene match. The CDR3, as DNA: TGTGCCAGCGGGGGGACAGGGGGTAGGAGTGGCTACACCTTC. It is translated as CASGGTGGRSGYTF.

V is TRBV7-9 and J is TRBJ2-7, with TRBD2 as a possible D gene (6 bases). Germline values: CDR1 SEHNR, CDR2 FQNEAQ (reference sequence). This CDR3 contains 14 residues. Trimming removed 2 bases from V and 4 bases from J, with 12 bases in between. Here the CDR3 reads CASSLRGLNYEQYF. Written as DNA, the CDR3 is TGTGCCAGCAGCTTAAGGGGACTCAATTACGAGCAGTACTTC.

This clone was detected once. The rearrangement uses TRBV5-6 and TRBJ2-7; 12 bases agree with TRBD2. From germline, CDR1 is SGHDT and CDR2 YYEEEE. The CDR3 contains 15 residues. V lost 7 bases to trimming and J lost 6 bases; unmatched junction nucleotides: 11. The CDR3 is CASATSGRFEFEQYF. CDR3 bases: TGTGCCAGCGCGACTAGCGGGAGATTCGAGTTCGAGCAGTACTTC. The complete variable domain, with remaining parts taken from reference TRBV5-6 and TRBJ2-7, reads DAGVTQSPTHLIKTRGQQVTLRCSPKSGHDTVSWYQQALGQGPQFIFQYYEEEERQRGNFPDRFSGHQFPNYSSELNVNALLLGDSALYLCASATSGRFEFEQYFGPGTRLTVT.

The chain uses TRBV5-4 and TRBJ1-2; D possibly corresponds to TRBD1 (6 bases). CDR1 is SGHNT, CDR2 YYREEE, per germline (reference sequence). The CDR3 spans 15 residues. Trimming left V 1 base short and J 6 bases short, with 16 bases between. CDR3 sequence (DNA): TGTGCCAGCAGCTTGATATCCAGCGGGGGCAATGGCTACACCTTC. Protein product: CASSLISSGGNGYTF.

The rearrangement uses TRBV7-9 and TRBJ2-5; TRBD1 matches 11 bases. The last part of the DNA fits TRBJ2-7 better; the J call may be wrong. Germline CDR1 reads SEHNR; CDR2 reads FQNEAQ (reference sequence). The length of the CDR3 is 14 residues. CDR3 in DNA: TGTGCCAGCAGCTCGTGGACAGGGGGCACCGAGCAGTACTTC. It yields the protein CASSSWTGGTEQYF.

The chain recombines TRBV4-2 with TRBJ2-7, with 9 bases matching TRBD2. Germline values: CDR1 LGHNA, CDR2 YNFKEQ. Unmatched junction bases numbered 8, after V lost 3 bases and J lost 5 bases. The CDR3 totals 15 residues. CDR3 nucleotide sequence: TGTGCCAGCAGCCAGGGCCCAGCGGGAGGTAACGAGCAGTACTTC. Translation: CASSQGPAGGNEQYF.

This CDR3 is CASSLRGYTEAFF. The CDR3 nucleotides are TGTGCCAGCAGTTTACGGGGTTACACTGAAGCTTTCTTT. The genes are TRBV6-5 and TRBJ1-1; D unclear. V was cut by 4 bases and J by 3 bases, with 9 bases left in between. The germline CDR1 and CDR2 sequences are MNHEY and SVGAGI. The CDR3 has 13 amino acids.

The chain carries TRBV9 and TRBJ2-5; no reliable D call. Germline values: CDR1 SGDLS, CDR2 YYNGEE. The CDR3 length is 15 residues. V gave up 3 bases and J gave up 1 base, with 13 bases separating them. The CDR3 DNA follows: TGTGCCAGCAGCGGACGACTTGGGTTCCAAGAGACCCAGTACTTC. Protein: CASSGRLGFQETQYF. Supplemented by reference TRBV9 and TRBJ2-5, the full variable domain reads DSGVTQTPKHLITATGQRVTLRCSPRSGDLSVYWYQQSLDQGLQFLIQYYNGEERAKGNILERFSAQQFPDLHSELNLSSLELGDSALYFCASSGRLGFQETQYFGPGTRLLVL.

A note on this clone: The germline gene is not matched at one end of the junction; a read error may be the cause. The V and J genes are TRBV7-7 and TRBJ2-1; 8 nucleotides line up with TRBD1. Germline V gene data show CDR1 as SSHAT and CDR2 as FNYEAQ (reference sequence). This CDR3 contains 14 residues. The CDR3 protein is CASSLGTGRNEQFF. Written as DNA, the CDR3 is TGTGCTAGCAGCTTAGGGACAGGTCGCAATGAGCAGTTCTTC.

This clone turned up a few times. At the DNA level, this CDR3 is encoded by other sequences in the same sample as well. V usage is TRBV2 and J usage is TRBJ2-2, with 9 bases lining up with TRBD2. The CDR3 covers 15 residues. Germline V lookup: CDR1 SNHLY, CDR2 FYNNEI. The J segment lost 2 bases and the V segment lost 3 bases, leaving 1 base of the junction unmatched. The CDR3 DNA follows: TGTGCCAGCAGTGAGCTAGCGGGAAACACCGGGGAGCTGTTTTTT. Its protein is CASSELAGNTGELFF.

The CDR3 nucleotides are TGTGCCAGCAGCCCCGGGATGGGAAGGGTCGACGAGCAGTACTTC. This sequence encodes CASSPGMGRVDEQYF. This chain joins TRBV9 and TRBJ2-7; TRBD2 might be the D (5 bases). The germline V gene encodes CDR1 SGDLS and CDR2 YYNGEE. Trimming stripped 4 bases from V and 5 bases from J, with 19 bases between. The CDR3 is 15 residues long.

This chain uses TRBV11-2 with TRBJ2-4; TRBD2 matches 7 bases. CDR3 length equals 18 residues. CDR1 is SGHAT and CDR2 is FQNNGV in the germline V gene. With 10 bases clipped from V and 0 bases from J, the junction kept 18 bases outside the gene matches. The DNA for the CDR3 is TGTGCCACTTCGCCCCCGGCGGGAGTCCCCCTAGCCAAAAACATTCAGTACTTC. Translation gives CATSPPAGVPLAKNIQYF.

V is TRBV4-1 and J is TRBJ1-2; D is possibly TRBD1 (6 bases). Trimming stripped 4 bases from V and 0 bases from J, with 15 bases between. Germline CDR1 MGHRA, CDR2 YSYEKL. This CDR3 is built from 16 residues. The CDR3 here is CASSPTGTSTNYGYTF. The CDR3 region has the DNA TGCGCCAGCAGCCCCACGGGGACATCTACTAACTATGGCTACACCTTC.

The rearrangement links TRBV5-1 to TRBJ1-4; TRBD1 matches at 7 bases. CDR3 size: 16 residues. CDR1 and CDR2 from the germline V gene are SGHRS and YFSETQ. V lost 3 bases and J lost 2; bases outside the gene matches: 7. CDR3 DNA: TGCGCCAGCAGCTCCACAGGGGACTCCACTAATGAAAAACTGTTTTTT. It codes for CASSSTGDSTNEKLFF.

This chain uses TRBV12-5 with TRBJ2-5, with no clear D. The CDR3 has 10 residues. Germline assignment: CDR1 LGHNT and CDR2 FRNRAP. The V gene lost 5 bases and the J gene lost 4 bases, with 2 bases spanning the gap. CDR3 loop: CASGRETQYF. The CDR3 coding sequence is TGTGCTAGTGGTCGAGAGACCCAGTACTTC.

This clone was found a few times. This chain links TRBV27 with TRBJ2-2; D remains ambiguous. The germline gives CDR1 MNHEY, CDR2 SMNVEV (reference sequence). The CDR3 runs to 10 residues. Trimming removed 9 bases from V and 5 bases from J, with 4 bases in between. CDR3 sequence reads: CASLTGELFF. The CDR3 DNA reads TGTGCCAGTTTAACCGGGGAGCTGTTTTTT.

In its sample, this clone was seen a few times. The chain recombines TRBV9 with TRBJ2-3; the match to TRBD2 covers 14 bases. J was trimmed by 4 bases and V by 0 bases; bases with no gene match: 4. Per the germline V gene, CDR1 is SGDLS and CDR2 is YYNGEE. This CDR3 has 17 amino acids. CDR3 bases: TGTGCCAGCAGCGTAGGGGGACTAGCGGGAGCGGCAGATACGCAGTATTTT. Translated, it gives CASSVGGLAGAADTQYF. Looking up the rest from reference TRBV9 and TRBJ2-3 gives the full variable domain: DSGVTQTPKHLITATGQRVTLRCSPRSGDLSVYWYQQSLDQGLQFLIQYYNGEERAKGNILERFSAQQFPDLHSELNLSSLELGDSALYFCASSVGGLAGAADTQYFGPGTRLTVL.

V is TRBV21-1 and J is TRBJ2-7; the table's D call of TRBD2 was not tested on the DNA. TRBV21-1 is a known pseudogene. This CDR3 is 17 amino acids long. CDR3 residues: CASSKLSSGRLSYEQYF. In DNA form, the CDR3 reads TGTGCCAGCAGCAAATTGTCTAGCGGGAGACTGTCCTACGAGCAGTACTTC.

This clone appeared once. The chain carries TRBV5-1 and TRBJ2-7, with TRBD2 matching over 9 bases. Trimming cost V 4 bases and J 3 bases; bases outside gene matches: 11. The germline V gene encodes CDR1 SGHRS and CDR2 YFSETQ. The CDR3 totals 16 residues. CDR3 DNA sequence: TGCGCCAGCAGCCCCCGCGTAGCGGGAGCCGGCTACGAGCAGTACTTC. Its translation: CASSPRVAGAGYEQYF.

This clone came up a few times. This chain joins TRBV6-6 and TRBJ1-6; 10 bases align to TRBD1. CDR1 is MNHNY, CDR2 SVGAGI, per germline (reference sequence). The trim removed 6 bases at V and 5 bases at J, leaving 4 bases unmatched. The CDR3 has 15 amino acids. The CDR3 bases are TGTGCCAGCAGCGACAGGGGGCCCGATAATTCACCCCTCCACTTT. Translating it yields CASSDRGPDNSPLHF.

The chain employs TRBV11-3 and TRBJ2-1; 14 nucleotides agree with TRBD2. The CDR3 sequence is 17 residues long. V gave up 6 bases and J gave up 2 bases; unmatched junction bases: 6. From germline, CDR1 is SGHNT and CDR2 YENEEA. The CDR3 DNA follows: TGTGCCAGCAGACCGACTAGCGGGAGGGCTCCCTACAATGAGCAGTTCTTC. Translation: CASRPTSGRAPYNEQFF.

This sequence joins TRBV7-2 and TRBJ1-3; TRBD1 matches 8 bases. Germline assignment: CDR1 SGHTA and CDR2 FQGNSA. V lost 3 bases and J lost 1; bases outside the gene matches: 2. This CDR3 comprises 15 residues. In DNA, the CDR3 is TGTGCCAGCAGCTTGACAGGGGTGTCTGGAAACACCATATATTTT. Translation gives CASSLTGVSGNTIYF.